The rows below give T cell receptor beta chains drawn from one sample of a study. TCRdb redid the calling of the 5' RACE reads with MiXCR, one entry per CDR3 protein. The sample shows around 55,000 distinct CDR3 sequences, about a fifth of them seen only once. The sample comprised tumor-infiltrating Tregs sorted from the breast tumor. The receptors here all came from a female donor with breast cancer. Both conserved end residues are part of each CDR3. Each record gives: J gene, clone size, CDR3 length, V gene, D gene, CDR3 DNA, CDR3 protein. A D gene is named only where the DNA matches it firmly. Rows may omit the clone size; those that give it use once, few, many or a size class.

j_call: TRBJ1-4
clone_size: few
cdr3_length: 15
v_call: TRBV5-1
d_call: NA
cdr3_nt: TGCGCCAGCAGCTTGGGACCGGCATGGGGAGAAAAACTGTTTTTT
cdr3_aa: CASSLGPAWGEKLFF

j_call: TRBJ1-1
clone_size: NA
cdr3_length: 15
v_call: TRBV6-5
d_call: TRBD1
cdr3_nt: TGTGCCAGCAGGGGACAGGGGGCCGGGGACACTGAAGCTTTCTTT
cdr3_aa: CASRGQGAGDTEAFF

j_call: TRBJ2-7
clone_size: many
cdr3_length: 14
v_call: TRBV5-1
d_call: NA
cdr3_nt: TGCGCCAGCAGCTTGTTCGGAGAAGGCCACGAGCAGTACTTC
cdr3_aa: CASSLFGEGHEQYF

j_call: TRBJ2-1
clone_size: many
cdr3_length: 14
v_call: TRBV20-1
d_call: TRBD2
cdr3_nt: TGCAGTGCTAGCGGGACTAGCGTGGGGAATGAGCAGTTCTTC
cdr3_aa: CSASGTSVGNEQFF

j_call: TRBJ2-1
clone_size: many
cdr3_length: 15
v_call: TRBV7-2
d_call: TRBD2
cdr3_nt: TGTGCCAGCAGCGAAGGACTAGCCTCCTACAATGAGCAGTTCTTC
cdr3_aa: CASSEGLASYNEQFF

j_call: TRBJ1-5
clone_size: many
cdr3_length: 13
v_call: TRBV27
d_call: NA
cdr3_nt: TGTGCCAGCAGTCTGGGGCAGCTCCAGCCCCAGCATTTT
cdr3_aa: CASSLGQLQPQHF

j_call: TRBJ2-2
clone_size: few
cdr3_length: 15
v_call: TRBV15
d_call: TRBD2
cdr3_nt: TGTGCCACCAGTCCCCCTGGGGGGGGGACCGGGGAGCTGTTTTTT
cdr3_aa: CATSPPGGGTGELFF

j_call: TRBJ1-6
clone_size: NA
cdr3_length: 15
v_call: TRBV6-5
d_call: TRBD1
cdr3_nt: TGTGCCAGCAGTTCCAATCAGGGGGGCAATTCACCCCTCCACTTT
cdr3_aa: CASSSNQGGNSPLHF

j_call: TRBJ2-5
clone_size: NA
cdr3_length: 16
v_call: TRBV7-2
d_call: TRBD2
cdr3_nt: TGTGCCAGCATCTCGGGACTAGCGGGGGGGCTGGAGACCCAGTACTTC
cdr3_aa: CASISGLAGGLETQYF

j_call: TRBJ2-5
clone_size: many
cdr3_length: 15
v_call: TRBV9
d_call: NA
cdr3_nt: TGTGCCAGCAGCGTAGGGGATCCGGAAATAGAGACCCAGTACTTC
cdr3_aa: CASSVGDPEIETQYF

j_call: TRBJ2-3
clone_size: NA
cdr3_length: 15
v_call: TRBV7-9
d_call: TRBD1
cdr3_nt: TGTGCCAGCAGCCTCGGACAGGTCAACACAGGTACGCAGTATTTT
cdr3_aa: CASSLGQVNTGTQYF

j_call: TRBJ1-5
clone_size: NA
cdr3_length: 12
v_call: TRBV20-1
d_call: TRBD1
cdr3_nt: TGCAGTGCTACCAGGGGGAATCAGCCCCAGCATTTT
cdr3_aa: CSATRGNQPQHF

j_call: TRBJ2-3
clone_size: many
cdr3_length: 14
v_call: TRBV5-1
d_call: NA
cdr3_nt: TGCGCCAGCAGCTACGCCGACAGCACAGATACGCAGTATTTT
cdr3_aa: CASSYADSTDTQYF

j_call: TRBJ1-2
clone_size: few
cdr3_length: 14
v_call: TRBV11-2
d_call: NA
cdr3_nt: TGTGCCAGCAGCTTTGGGCCGACCTCCTATGGCTACACCTTC
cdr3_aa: CASSFGPTSYGYTF

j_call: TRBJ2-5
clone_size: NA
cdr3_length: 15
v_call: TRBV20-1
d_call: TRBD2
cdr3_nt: TGCAGTGCTAGAGACCAGCGGGGAGTCCAAGAGACCCAGTACTTC
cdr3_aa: CSARDQRGVQETQYF

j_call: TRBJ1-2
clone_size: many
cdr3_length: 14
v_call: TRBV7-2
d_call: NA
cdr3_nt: TGTGCCAGCACCCAGGGGAACGGAAACTATGGCTACACCTTC
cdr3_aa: CASTQGNGNYGYTF

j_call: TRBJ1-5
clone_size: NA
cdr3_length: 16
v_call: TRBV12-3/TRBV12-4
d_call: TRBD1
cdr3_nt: TGTGCCAGCAGCTCACCGACAGGGGGAAGAAATCAGCCCCAGCATTTT
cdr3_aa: CASSSPTGGRNQPQHF

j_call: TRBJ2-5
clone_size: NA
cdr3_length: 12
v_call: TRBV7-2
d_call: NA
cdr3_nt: TGTGCCAGCAGCTTAGATAGGGAGACCCAGTACTTC
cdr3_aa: CASSLDRETQYF

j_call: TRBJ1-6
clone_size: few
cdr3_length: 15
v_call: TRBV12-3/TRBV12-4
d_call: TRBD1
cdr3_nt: TGTGCCAGCAGTCCGGACAGGGGTTGGAATTCACCCCTCCACTTT
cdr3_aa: CASSPDRGWNSPLHF

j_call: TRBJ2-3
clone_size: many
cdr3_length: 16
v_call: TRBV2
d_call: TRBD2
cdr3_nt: TGTGCCAGCAAACACGGACTAGCGGGCCTCATGGATACGCAGTATTTT
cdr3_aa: CASKHGLAGLMDTQYF

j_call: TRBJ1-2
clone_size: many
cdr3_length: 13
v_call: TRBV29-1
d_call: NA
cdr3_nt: TGCAGCGTTGAATCTTGGGGGGGCGATGGCTACACCTTC
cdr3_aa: CSVESWGGDGYTF

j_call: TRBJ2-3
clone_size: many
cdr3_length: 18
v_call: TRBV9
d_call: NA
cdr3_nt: TGTGCCAGCAGCGTAAGCCTTCGGGCAGGGCCAAGCACAGATACGCAGTATTTT
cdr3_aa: CASSVSLRAGPSTDTQYF

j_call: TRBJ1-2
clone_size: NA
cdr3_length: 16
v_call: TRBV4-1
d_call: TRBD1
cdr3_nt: TGCGCCAGCAGCCAAGGCGACAGGGCCTACCTCTATGGCTACACCTTC
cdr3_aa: CASSQGDRAYLYGYTF

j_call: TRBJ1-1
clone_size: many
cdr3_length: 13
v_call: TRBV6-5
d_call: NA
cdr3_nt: TGTGCCAGCAGTCAGGACCCCATCACTGAAGCTTTCTTT
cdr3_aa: CASSQDPITEAFF

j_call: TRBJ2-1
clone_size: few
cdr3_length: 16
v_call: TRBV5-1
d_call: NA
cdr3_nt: TGCGCCAGCAGCCCGGGAGTCGGGGGGCCCTACAATGAGCAGTTCTTC
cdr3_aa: CASSPGVGGPYNEQFF

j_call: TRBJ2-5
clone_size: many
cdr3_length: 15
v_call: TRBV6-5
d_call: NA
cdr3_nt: TGTGCCAGCAGTTCCCTACGACGGCCCCAAGAGACCCAGTACTTC
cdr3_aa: CASSSLRRPQETQYF

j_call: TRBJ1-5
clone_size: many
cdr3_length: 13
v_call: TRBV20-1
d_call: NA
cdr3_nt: TGCAGTGCTAGATCGTGGGACAATCAGCCCCAGCATTTT
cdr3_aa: CSARSWDNQPQHF

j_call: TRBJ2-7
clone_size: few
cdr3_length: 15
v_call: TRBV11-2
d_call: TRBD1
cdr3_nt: TGTGCCAGCAGCTTAGGCGGACAGGGGAGGTACGAGCAGTACTTC
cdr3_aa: CASSLGGQGRYEQYF

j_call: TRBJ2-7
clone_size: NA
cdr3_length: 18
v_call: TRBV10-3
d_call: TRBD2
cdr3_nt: TGTGCCATCAGTGAAAGGACCAGCGGGGGGCCCTTCTCCCTCGAGCAGTACTTC
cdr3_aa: CAISERTSGGPFSLEQYF

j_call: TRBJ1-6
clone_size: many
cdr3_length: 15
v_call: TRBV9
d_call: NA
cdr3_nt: TGTGCCAGCAGCCCCCGGGCAGACTATAATTCACCCCTCCACTTT
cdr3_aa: CASSPRADYNSPLHF

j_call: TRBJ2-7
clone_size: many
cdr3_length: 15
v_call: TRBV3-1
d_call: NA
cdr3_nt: TGTGCCAGCAGCCAAGTCTTTGCCGGCTCCTACGAGCAGTACTTC
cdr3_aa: CASSQVFAGSYEQYF

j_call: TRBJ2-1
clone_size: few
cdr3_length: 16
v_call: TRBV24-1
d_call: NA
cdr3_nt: TGTGCCACCAGTGATTTAGAGGCGGGCTCCTACAATGAGCAGTTCTTC
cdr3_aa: CATSDLEAGSYNEQFF

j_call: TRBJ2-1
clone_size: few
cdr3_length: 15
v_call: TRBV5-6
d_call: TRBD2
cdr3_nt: TGTGCCAGCGCTAAAGCGGGGCGCCCCTACAATGAGCAGTTCTTC
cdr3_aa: CASAKAGRPYNEQFF

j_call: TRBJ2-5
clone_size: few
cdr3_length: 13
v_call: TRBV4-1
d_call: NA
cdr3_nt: TGCGCCAGCAGCCGACCGGGAGATGAGACCCAGTACTTC
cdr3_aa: CASSRPGDETQYF

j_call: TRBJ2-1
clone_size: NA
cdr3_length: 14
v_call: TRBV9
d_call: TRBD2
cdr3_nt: TGTGCCAGCAGCGTACACGTGCGGGAGAGTGAGCAGTTCTTC
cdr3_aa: CASSVHVRESEQFF

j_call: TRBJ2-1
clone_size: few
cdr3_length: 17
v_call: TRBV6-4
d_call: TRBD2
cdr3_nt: TGTGCCAGCAGTGAGCTAGCGGGAGCTTGGTCCTACAATGAGCAGTTCTTC
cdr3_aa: CASSELAGAWSYNEQFF

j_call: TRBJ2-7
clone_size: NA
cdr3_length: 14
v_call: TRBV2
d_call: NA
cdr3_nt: TGTGCCAGCAGTCGACTAGATGGGAGCGACGAGCAGTACTTC
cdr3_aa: CASSRLDGSDEQYF

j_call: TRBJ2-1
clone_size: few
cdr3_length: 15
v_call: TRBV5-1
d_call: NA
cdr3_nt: TGCGCCAGCAGCACCCTAGGACTATCGGGCAATGAGCAGTTCTTC
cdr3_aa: CASSTLGLSGNEQFF

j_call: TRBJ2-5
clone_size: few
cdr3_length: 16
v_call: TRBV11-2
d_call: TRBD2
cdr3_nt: TGTGCCAGCAGCATGACTAGCGGGAGTAGGAGGGAGACCCAGTACTTC
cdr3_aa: CASSMTSGSRRETQYF

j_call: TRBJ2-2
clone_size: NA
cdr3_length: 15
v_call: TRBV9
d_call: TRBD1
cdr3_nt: TGTGCCAGCAGCGTAGAGGGACAGGGTACCGGGGAGCTGTTTTTT
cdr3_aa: CASSVEGQGTGELFF

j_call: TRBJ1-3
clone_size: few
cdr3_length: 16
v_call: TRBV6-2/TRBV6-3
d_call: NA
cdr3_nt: TGTGCCAGCGTGGACAGCGAGCGAAGTTCTGGAAACACCATATATTTT
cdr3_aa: CASVDSERSSGNTIYF